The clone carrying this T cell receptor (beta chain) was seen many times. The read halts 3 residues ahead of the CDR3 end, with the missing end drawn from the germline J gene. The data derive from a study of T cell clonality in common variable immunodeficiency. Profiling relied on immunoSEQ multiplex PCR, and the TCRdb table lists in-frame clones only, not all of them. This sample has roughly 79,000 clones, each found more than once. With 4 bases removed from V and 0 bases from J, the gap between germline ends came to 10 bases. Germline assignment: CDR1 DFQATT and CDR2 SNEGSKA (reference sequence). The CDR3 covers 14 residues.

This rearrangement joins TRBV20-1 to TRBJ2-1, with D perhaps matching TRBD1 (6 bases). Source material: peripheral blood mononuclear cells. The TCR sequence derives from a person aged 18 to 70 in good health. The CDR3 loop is CSAKPGDSYNEQFF. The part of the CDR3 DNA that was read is TGCAGTGCTAAGCCAGGGGACTCCTACAATGAG.